Presented here are 32 T cell receptor beta chains from one specimen sequenced in a study of vaccination effects on CD4 cells after COVID-19. For these TCRs, the target antigens are not known. Antigen-specific CD4+ T cells were first expanded with viral peptide pools by the ViraFEST assay and only then sequenced. After roughly 10 days in culture, the CD4+ T cells were isolated. The person was diagnosed with PCR-confirmed SARS-CoV-2 infection between March and December 2020. Some clones are missing from TCRdb's copy, which holds only in-frame ones; the method was immunoSEQ multiplex PCR. The table has 45,000 to 70,000 clones, around 80% seen once. The material sequenced was CD4+ T cells from PBMCs cultured with HIV peptides, taken before COVID-19 vaccination. Subset noted: HIV-1 Nef peptide pool negative control/reference culture. The receptor source for this set is a human donor who had a prior SARS-CoV-2 infection.

V is TRBV2 and J is TRBJ2-7, with 14 bases aligning to TRBD2. Germline-derived CDR1 and CDR2 are SNHLY and FYNNEI. Losses at the gene ends were 9 bases for V and 3 bases for J; bases not matched to a gene: 1. The CDR3 totals 13 residues. In DNA form, the CDR3 reads TGTGCCAGGGGACTAGCGGGGGACTACGAGCAGTACTTC. Translated: CARGLAGDYEQYF.

The genes are TRBV5-4 and TRBJ1-1; D not certain. The CDR3 is made up of 14 amino acids. The ends were cut back, 1 base at V and 1 base at J, with 8 bases in the middle. CDR1 is SGHNT, CDR2 YYREEE, per germline (reference sequence). The CDR3 DNA reads as TGTGCCAGCAGCTTGAGGCCGCAGAACACTGAAGCTTTCTTT. Translated, it gives CASSLRPQNTEAFF.

This chain uses TRBV7-9 with TRBJ2-1; D is perhaps TRBD2 (6 bases). Germline CDR1 and CDR2: SEHNR and FQNEAQ (reference sequence). This CDR3 is built from 15 residues. Trimming shortened V by 5 bases and J by 2 bases, and 13 bases separated the two germline ends. CDR3 region: CASSRTGVPYNEQFF. For the CDR3, the DNA is TGTGCCAGCAGCCGGACGGGAGTGCCCTACAATGAGCAGTTCTTC.

V is TRBV5-1 and J is TRBJ1-3; no clear D. Trimming shortened V by 4 bases and J by 0 bases, and 11 bases separated the two germline ends. Germline V lookup: CDR1 SGHRS, CDR2 YFSETQ. There are 15 residues in the CDR3. CDR3 DNA sequence: TGCGCCAGCAGCCAAGACGGGAGCTCTGGAAACACCATATATTTT. Residues: CASSQDGSSGNTIYF.

The V call is TRBV5-4, the J call TRBJ2-5; tentatively, D is TRBD2 (6 bases). Germline loops: CDR1 SGHNT, CDR2 YYREEE (reference sequence). Trimming left V 7 bases short and J 2 bases short, with 12 bases between. This CDR3 has 13 residues. The CDR3 sequence: CASAGTGQETQYF. Here the CDR3 DNA reads TGTGCCAGCGCTGGGACTGGGCAAGAGACCCAGTACTTC.

The chain joins TRBV15 to TRBJ2-3; the match to TRBD2 covers 11 bases. With V trimmed by 2 bases and J by 6 bases, 4 bases remained unmatched. The CDR3 loop spans 15 amino acids. CDR1 and CDR2 (germline): LNHNV, YYDKDF (reference sequence). The CDR3: CATSRISGRADTQYF. In nucleotides, the CDR3 is TGTGCCACCAGCAGAATTAGCGGGAGGGCCGATACGCAGTATTTT.

The V call is TRBV3-1 (or the pseudogene TRBV3-2), the J call TRBJ1-1; 7 nucleotides match TRBD1. The CDR3 covers 13 residues. V shed 3 bases, J shed 10 bases, and the junction held 8 bases outside the gene matches. Germline lookup yields CDR1 LGHDT and CDR2 YNNKEL (reference sequence). In DNA, the CDR3 is TGTGCCAGCAGCCAGACCCGACAGGGTGTAGCTTTCTTT. Translation: CASSQTRQGVAFF.

This clone was seen only a few times. This chain links TRBV2 with TRBJ2-7; D possibly corresponds to TRBD2 (5 bases). Germline assignment: CDR1 SNHLY and CDR2 FYNNEI. V was shortened by 8 bases and J by 5 bases, with 13 bases between the two germline ends. The CDR3 is 12 amino acids. CDR3 bases: TGTGCCAGCCGATTGATTAGCGACGAGCAGTACTTC. This translates into CASRLISDEQYF. The whole variable domain, filled in from reference TRBV2 and TRBJ2-7, reads EPEVTQTPSHQVTQMGQEVILRCVPISNHLYFYWYRQILGQKVEFLVSFYNNEISEKSEIFDDQFSVERPDGSNFTLKIRSTKLEDSAMYFCASRLISDEQYFGPGTRLTVT.

This rearrangement joins TRBV24-1 to TRBJ1-2; D ambiguous. Germline V gene sequence: CDR1 KGHDR, CDR2 SFDVKD. This CDR3 contains 16 residues. V lost 3 bases, J lost 4 bases, and 17 bases lay in between. CDR3 in DNA: TGTGCCACCAGTGATACCCGCACCGGGATCGTCTATGGCTACACCTTC. Its translation: CATSDTRTGIVYGYTF.

This clone appeared a single time. V is TRBV21-1 and J is TRBJ2-1. TRBV21-1 is a pseudogene locus. The CDR3 sequence is 18 residues long. CDR3 in amino acids: CASSNENWTETSPMKQFF. The CDR3 nucleotides read TGTGCCAGCAGCAATGAAAACTGGACGGAGACGAGCCCAATGAAGCAGTTCTTC.

The J gene is TRBJ2-7, the V gene TRBV5-1; maybe TRBD2 (8 bases). The CDR3 covers 15 residues. Germline CDR1 reads SGHRS; CDR2 reads YFSETQ. V was pared by 4 bases and J by 7 bases, with 21 bases between. Here the CDR3 reads CASSPGGDSFGEQYF. CDR3 DNA sequence: TGCGCCAGCAGCCCGGGGGGGGACAGCTTTGGGGAGCAGTACTTC.

The chain combines TRBV11-2 with TRBJ2-5, with 9 bases fitting TRBD2. The CDR3 is 17 amino acids. CDR1 is SGHAT, CDR2 FQNNGV, per germline. J gave up 4 bases and V 5 bases, and 14 bases lay outside the gene matches. CDR3 DNA sequence: TGTGCCAGCAGCGCGAATTCTCCGGGACTAGCCATAGAGACCCAGTACTTC. Translation gives CASSANSPGLAIETQYF.

The chain is built from TRBV7-8 and TRBJ2-1; TRBD2 aligns across 8 bases. J was trimmed by 3 bases and V by 5 bases; bases with no gene match: 3. The CDR3 spans 14 residues. Germline V gene lookup returns CDR1 SGHVS and CDR2 FQNEAQ. The CDR3 nucleotides are TGTGCCAGCAGCCGAGCGGGGGTCTACAATGAGCAGTTCTTC. This gives the protein CASSRAGVYNEQFF.

This clone has only one observation. V and J are TRBV30 and TRBJ1-2; TRBD1 is a possible D gene (5 bases). Germline V gives CDR1 GTSNPN, CDR2 SVGIG (reference sequence). This CDR3 region has 12 residues. The V gene lost 3 bases and the J gene lost 8 bases, with 13 bases spanning the gap. The DNA for the CDR3 is TGTGCCTGGAGCAGGGACTCATCAGGCTACACCTTC. This translates into CAWSRDSSGYTF. The variable domain in full, with the rest retrieved from reference TRBV30 and TRBJ1-2, is SQTIHQWPATLVQPVGSPLSLECTVEGTSNPNLYWYRQAAGRGLQLLFYSVGIGQISSEVPQNLSASRPQDRQFILSSKKLLLSDSGFYLCAWSRDSSGYTFGSGTRLTVV.

The V gene is TRBV10-3, the J gene TRBJ1-6; 7 nucleotides align to TRBD1. Per germline, CDR1 ENHRY and CDR2 SYGVKD. This CDR3 comprises 14 residues. The ends lost 5 bases at V and 6 bases at J; junction bases unmatched: 4. The CDR3 loop reads CAISYRGINSPLHF. The DNA for the CDR3 is TGTGCCATCAGTTACAGGGGAATTAATTCACCCCTCCACTTT.

This sequence joins TRBV6-4 and TRBJ2-3, with a possible D match to TRBD1 (5 bases). The CDR3 runs 14 residues. The V gene's germline CDR1 is MRHNA and CDR2 SNTAGT. Trimming left V 5 bases short and J 6 bases short, with 15 bases between. The CDR3 bases are TGTGCCAGCAGTTTGTCAGGGTCCGGTGATACGCAGTATTTT. Its protein product is CASSLSGSGDTQYF.

This chain connects TRBV11-2 to TRBJ1-1; 9 bases map to TRBD1. V lost 4 bases, J lost 3 bases, and 9 bases stayed unmatched. CDR3 length: 16 amino acids. Germline values: CDR1 SGHAT, CDR2 FQNNGV. CDR3 DNA sequence: TGTGCCAGCAGCTCCCTAACAGGGGGCCATGACACTGAAGCTTTCTTT. Amino acid sequence: CASSSLTGGHDTEAFF.

The chain uses TRBV4-1 and TRBJ2-1; TRBD2 matches at 12 bases. The junction had 12 bases not matched to a gene; V was cut back by 1 base and J by 14 bases. Germline values: CDR1 MGHRA, CDR2 YSYEKL. The CDR3 has 16 residues. As DNA, the CDR3 is TGCGCCAGCAGCCAAGCACTAGCGGGGGGACCCCGGGGGGAGTTCTTC. This codes for CASSQALAGGPRGEFF.

The chain joins TRBV6-5 to TRBJ1-5; TRBD1 is a possible D gene (5 bases). CDR1 and CDR2 from the germline V gene are MNHEY and SVGAGI. The CDR3 runs to 14 residues. Trimming took 4 bases from V and 3 from J, leaving 10 bases between them. The DNA of the CDR3 is TGTGCCAGCAGTTTGCGGGGGGACAATCAGCCCCAGCATTTT. It is translated as CASSLRGDNQPQHF.

The chain links TRBV7-3 to TRBJ1-6, with D possibly matching TRBD1 (5 bases). Looked up from germline, CDR1 is SGHTA and CDR2 is FQGTGA. The CDR3 is made up of 14 amino acids. The ends were cut back, 6 bases at V and 9 bases at J, with 15 bases in the middle. For the CDR3, the DNA is TGTGCCAGCAGTCTGGGGCCTGGGGGTTCACCCCTCCACTTT. It translates to CASSLGPGGSPLHF.

The chain has TRBV11-3 and TRBJ2-1, with unresolved D. Trimming shortened V by 4 bases and J by 6 bases, and 13 bases separated the two germline ends. Per germline, CDR1 SGHNT and CDR2 YENEEA. The CDR3 consists of 14 residues. The CDR3 region has the DNA TGTGCCAGCAGCTCCCGTTTTCCGTCCAATGAGCAGTTCTTC. Amino acids: CASSSRFPSNEQFF.

The rearrangement uses TRBV5-6 and TRBJ2-7; no clear D gene. This CDR3 is 12 amino acids long. Looked up from germline, CDR1 is SGHDT and CDR2 is YYEEEE. V shed 1 base and J shed 3 bases, with 5 bases lying between them. DNA of the CDR3: TGTGCCAGCAGCTTGTGGCTCTACGAGCAGTACTTC. Amino acids: CASSLWLYEQYF.

V gene TRBV10-3 combines with J gene TRBJ2-2; TRBD2 matches 7 bases. The V segment lost 4 bases and the J segment 3 bases; nucleotides outside the gene matches: 5. This CDR3 is 15 amino acids long. Germline CDR1 ENHRY, CDR2 SYGVKD. This chain's CDR3 is CAISASLADTGELFF. The CDR3 DNA reads TGTGCCATCAGTGCTTCCCTAGCGGACACCGGGGAGCTGTTTTTT.

The chain combines TRBV18 with TRBJ1-2; D is uncertain. Trimming shortened V by 4 bases and J by 2 bases, and 8 bases separated the two germline ends. Looked up from germline, CDR1 is KGHSH and CDR2 is LQKENI. The CDR3 contains 13 residues. CDR3: CASSQGSNYGYTF. The CDR3, as DNA: TGTGCCAGCTCACAGGGCTCGAACTATGGCTACACCTTC.

The J gene is TRBJ2-2, the V gene TRBV2; 14 nucleotides match TRBD2. The CDR3 sequence is 16 residues long. Germline CDR1 is SNHLY and CDR2 is FYNNEI. J lost 0 bases, V lost 7 bases, and 1 base had no gene match. For the CDR3, the DNA is TGTGCCAGCAAGGGACTAGCGGGGGCGAACACCGGGGAGCTGTTTTTT. The encoded protein is CASKGLAGANTGELFF.

The rearrangement joins TRBV5-1 to TRBJ2-2, with TRBD1 matching 9 bases. Germline CDR1 and CDR2: SGHRS and YFSETQ. The CDR3 extends over 17 amino acids. V gave up 3 bases and J gave up 4 bases; unmatched junction bases: 10. CDR3 amino acids: CASSWAGTGMFTGELFF. CDR3 nucleotide sequence: TGCGCCAGCAGCTGGGCCGGGACAGGGATGTTCACCGGGGAGCTGTTTTTT.

The chain is built from TRBV5-4 and TRBJ1-2; 7 bases are shared with TRBD1. The trim removed 2 bases at V and 6 bases at J, leaving 7 bases unmatched. The CDR3 is made up of 14 amino acids. Germline loops: CDR1 SGHNT, CDR2 YYREEE (reference sequence). CDR3 nucleotide sequence: TGTGCCAGCAGCTTAGAGGACAGGCGGGATGGCTACACCTTC. Translated: CASSLEDRRDGYTF. The full variable domain, its missing parts supplied by reference TRBV5-4 and TRBJ1-2, is ETGVTQSPTHLIKTRGQQVTLRCSSQSGHNTVSWYQQALGQGPQFIFQYYREEENGRGNFPPRFSGLQFPNYSSELNVNALELDDSALYLCASSLEDRRDGYTFGSGTRLTVV.

The chain uses TRBV5-1 and TRBJ2-5; TRBD1 matches 8 bases. Germline values: CDR1 SGHRS, CDR2 YFSETQ. The CDR3 extends over 14 amino acids. J lost 3 bases, V lost 2 bases, and 3 bases had no gene match. The CDR3 DNA reads TGCGCCAGCAGCTTACTGACAGGGGAAGAGACCCAGTACTTC. Protein: CASSLLTGEETQYF.

The V call is TRBV29-1, the J call TRBJ2-1; D is unresolved. This CDR3 spans 13 amino acids. Trimming pared 6 bases from V and 4 bases from J, leaving 13 bases between. CDR1 SQVTM and CDR2 ANQGSEA come from the germline V gene. CDR3: CSVGPVEYNEQFF. In DNA, the CDR3 is TGCAGCGTCGGGCCTGTCGAGTACAATGAGCAGTTCTTC.

The genes are TRBV20-1 and TRBJ1-2; D gene ambiguous. This CDR3 spans 11 amino acids. Trimming took 5 bases from V and 4 from J, leaving 8 bases between them. From germline, CDR1 is DFQATT and CDR2 SNEGSKA (reference sequence). The CDR3 sequence: CSAWTRYGYTF. The CDR3 nucleotides read TGCAGTGCTTGGACCCGCTATGGCTACACCTTC.

This clone was seen just once. The rearrangement links TRBV7-2 to TRBJ2-3, with D hard to call. This CDR3 has 13 amino acids. Germline lookup yields CDR1 SGHTA and CDR2 FQGNSA. The germline V and J ends were trimmed by 4 bases and 2 bases, with 7 bases remaining between them. CDR3 sequence reads: CASSSPNTDTQYF. The CDR3 bases are TGTGCCAGCAGCTCTCCCAACACAGATACGCAGTATTTT.

This clone appeared once. This chain uses TRBV5-6 with TRBJ2-1; maybe TRBD1 (6 bases). With 3 bases removed from V and 15 bases from J, the gap between germline ends came to 19 bases. The CDR3 contains 13 residues. CDR1 and CDR2 (germline): SGHDT, YYEEEE. CDR3 DNA: TGTGCCAGCAGCTACCGGGACATCGTACAGCGGTTCTTC. This sequence encodes CASSYRDIVQRFF.